A selection of T cell receptor beta chains follows, all from one sample in a study of T cell repertoires in cytomegalovirus infection. Each CDR3 protein gets one entry after TCRdb re-called the reads with MiXCR. The profile shows approximately 250,000 distinct CDR3 sequences, about 12% of them singletons. The sequencing sample was made of PBMCs. The receptor set was obtained from a human donor in good health (CMV status not recorded). Some clones in this sample may be carry-over from other donors' samples. Each CDR3 is given with its conserved first and last residue. A D gene is named only where the DNA matches it firmly. Size values are once, few and many counts, or a class for expanded clones, and some rows have none.

TRBJ1-1 | TRBV7-3 | many | TRBD1 | CASSQGTGRNTEAFF | TGTGCCAGCAGCCAGGGGACAGGGCGGAACACTGAAGCTTTCTTT
TRBJ2-1 | TRBV7-3 | many | - | CASSLLSADEQFF | TGTGCCAGCAGCTTACTTTCGGCCGATGAGCAGTTCTTC
TRBJ1-6 | TRBV27 | many | - | CASSSEGGGNNSPLHF | TGTGCCAGCAGTAGCGAAGGGGGAGGAAATAATTCACCCCTCCACTTT
TRBJ1-4 | TRBV11-2 | many | - | CASSFDLRGYTTNEKLFF | TGTGCCAGCAGCTTTGACCTCAGGGGATATACAACTAATGAAAAACTGTTTTTT
TRBJ1-5 | TRBV6-5 | many | - | CASSYAGAQPQHF | TGTGCCAGCAGTTACGCAGGGGCGCAGCCCCAGCATTTT
TRBJ2-2 | TRBV7-2 | many | - | CASSLDPPGGSGTGELFF | TGTGCCAGCAGCTTAGACCCTCCGGGGGGCTCGGGGACCGGGGAGCTGTTTTTT
TRBJ2-3 | TRBV5-6 | few | - | CASSLGSTFPTDTQYF | TGTGCCAGCAGCTTGGGTTCGACTTTTCCCACAGATACGCAGTATTTT
TRBJ2-7 | TRBV9 | - | - | CASSVDVGVSYEQYF | TGTGCCAGCAGCGTAGACGTCGGAGTCTCCTACGAGCAGTACTTC
TRBJ2-2 | TRBV6-1 | - | TRBD2 | CASSWTRGGNGELFF | TGTGCCAGCAGCTGGACCCGGGGGGGAAACGGGGAGCTGTTTTTT
TRBJ2-5 | TRBV20-1 | many | - | CSASAVQGGETQYF | TGCAGTGCTAGCGCGGTCCAGGGAGGAGAGACCCAGTACTTC
TRBJ2-3 | TRBV6-2/TRBV6-3 | few | - | CASSYRGQGVTQYF | TGTGCCAGCAGTTACCGAGGTCAAGGGGTGACGCAGTATTTT
TRBJ1-3 | TRBV7-2 | many | - | CASSLAQGNTIYF | TGTGCCAGCAGCTTAGCGCAGGGAAACACCATATATTTT
TRBJ2-7 | TRBV12-3/TRBV12-4 | - | TRBD1 | CASSLGQGDEQYF | TGTGCCAGCAGTTTGGGACAGGGGGACGAGCAGTACTTC
TRBJ2-5 | TRBV18 | many | - | CASSPRTLDLRSQETQYF | TGTGCCAGCTCACCTCGGACTCTTGATCTTCGCTCCCAAGAGACCCAGTACTTC
TRBJ2-5 | TRBV20-1 | few | TRBD2 | CSAPKAGVGETQYF | TGCAGTGCTCCTAAAGCGGGAGTGGGGGAGACCCAGTACTTC
TRBJ2-3 | TRBV12-3/TRBV12-4 | many | - | CASSRLQNTDTQYF | TGTGCCAGCAGCCGACTGCAGAACACAGATACGCAGTATTTT
TRBJ2-7 | TRBV7-2 | many | TRBD2 | CASSPLGSGGIAYEQYF | TGTGCCAGCAGCCCCCTCGGCTCGGGGGGAATCGCCTACGAGCAGTACTTC
TRBJ1-1 | TRBV7-6 | many | - | CASSLNVQNTEAFF | TGTGCCAGCAGCTTGAACGTACAGAACACTGAAGCTTTCTTT
TRBJ2-7 | TRBV7-2 | - | TRBD2 | CASTNSWASGYGQYF | TGTGCCAGCACCAACTCCTGGGCTAGCGGGTACGGGCAGTACTTC
TRBJ2-1 | TRBV20-1 | few | TRBD2 | CSAFSTSGRQSSYNEQFF | TGCAGTGCTTTCTCGACTAGCGGGAGGCAGAGCTCCTACAATGAGCAGTTCTTC
TRBJ1-1 | TRBV9 | - | - | CASSGTPENTEAFF | TGTGCCAGCAGCGGAACCCCCGAGAACACTGAAGCTTTCTTT
TRBJ2-1 | TRBV20-1 | few | TRBD2 | CSARVGGGASDEQFF | TGCAGTGCTAGAGTGGGCGGGGGGGCAAGCGATGAGCAGTTCTTC
TRBJ2-5 | TRBV7-2 | many | TRBD2 | CASSFGLAEETQYF | TGTGCCAGCAGCTTTGGACTAGCGGAAGAGACCCAGTACTTC
TRBJ1-2 | TRBV7-2 | many | - | CASSLVWEGTYGYTF | TGTGCCAGCAGCTTAGTCTGGGAGGGTACCTATGGCTACACCTTC
TRBJ1-1 | TRBV28 | - | - | CASSLAGWRNTEAFF | TGTGCCAGCAGTTTGGCGGGGTGGAGGAACACTGAAGCTTTCTTT
TRBJ2-1 | TRBV2 | many | TRBD2 | CASSPTSGLGSSYNEQFF | TGTGCCAGCAGCCCGACTAGCGGGCTGGGGAGCTCCTACAATGAGCAGTTCTTC
TRBJ2-1 | TRBV7-9 | many | - | CASSPTGTKLHNEQFF | TGTGCCAGCAGCCCAACCGGGACAAAGCTTCACAATGAGCAGTTCTTC
TRBJ1-1 | TRBV24-1 | many | - | CATRRGTEAFF | TGTGCCACCCGGAGGGGCACTGAAGCTTTCTTT
TRBJ2-3 | TRBV6-5 | few | - | CASSPEGTAYTQYF | TGTGCCAGCAGCCCCGAGGGCACAGCCTATACGCAGTATTTT
TRBJ2-5 | TRBV7-3 | many | TRBD2 | CASSMGTSGGAGETQYF | TGTGCCAGCAGCATGGGGACTAGCGGGGGGGCCGGAGAGACCCAGTACTTC
TRBJ2-1 | TRBV11-1 | many | - | CASSVPGPAGEQFF | TGTGCCAGCAGCGTACCGGGACCAGCGGGCGAGCAGTTCTTC